This TCR beta chain was recovered during a study of blood T cell repertoires in COVID-19. About the research overall: COVID-19 samples from acute and convalescent phases originated in the United States, Italy and Spain. T cells, B-cell-depleted T cells, or PBMCs supplied cDNA or gDNA.

As handled by the study authors: Reference gene primer amplification in the assay estimated nucleated cell counts. Assay used: immunoSEQ multiplex PCR; TCRdb lists only in-frame clones, some missing. The DNA was the basis for D and trimming; V, J and clone size are from that table. The sample holds more than 25,000 clones, 81% seen once. This CDR3 region has 15 residues. Looked up from germline, CDR1 is LGHNA and CDR2 is YNFKEQ. V lost 1 base and J lost 2, with 9 bases in between. The chain employs TRBV4-2 and TRBJ1-5, with D hard to call. Sequences were obtained from peripheral blood. The sequence was obtained from a man in his forties or fifties with active or convalescent COVID-19. The CDR3 DNA reads as TGTGCCAGCAGCCAAGCTACGGGAGGCAATCAGCCCCAGCATTTT. Its translation: CASSQATGGNQPQHF.